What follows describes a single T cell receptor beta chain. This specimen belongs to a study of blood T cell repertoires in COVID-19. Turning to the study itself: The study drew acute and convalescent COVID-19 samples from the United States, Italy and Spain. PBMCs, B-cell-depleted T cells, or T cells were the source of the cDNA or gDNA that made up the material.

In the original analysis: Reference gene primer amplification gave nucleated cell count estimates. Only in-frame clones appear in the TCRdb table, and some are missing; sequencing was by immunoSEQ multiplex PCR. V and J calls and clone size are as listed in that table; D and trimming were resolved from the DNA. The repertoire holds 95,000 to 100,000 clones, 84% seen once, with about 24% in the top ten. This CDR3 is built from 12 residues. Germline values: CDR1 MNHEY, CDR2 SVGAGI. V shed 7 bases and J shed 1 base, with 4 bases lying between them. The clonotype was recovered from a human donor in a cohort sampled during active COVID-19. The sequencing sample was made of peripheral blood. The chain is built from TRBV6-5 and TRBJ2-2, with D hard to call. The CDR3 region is CASTRNTGELFF. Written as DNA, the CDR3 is TGTGCCAGCACCCGGAACACCGGGGAGCTGTTTTTT.